This TCR beta chain was recovered during a study of patients and donors after allogeneic stem cell transplantation (dated by TCRdb to 2019 to 2021). Receptor libraries were prepared by RT-PCR. TCRdb names NextSeq 550 as the instrument used. In TCRdb, the public reads were trimmed at Q25 with fastp and aligned with MiXCR, with productive beta chains retained. Rows are unified per CDR3 protein, each entry keeping the most common DNA and genes. The sample records about 960,000 distinct CDR3 sequences, about 20% of which are singletons. The biggest ten clones account for about 6% of the sample. A remark on this clonotype: The clone's antigen remains unknown. No per-base quality is available; no much larger clone lies one base away.

The germline V gene encodes CDR1 SGHTA and CDR2 FQGTGA. The CDR3 starts with the cysteine, ends with the phenylalanine, and has 14 residues. Only the CDR3 DNA stays, 42 bases, in frame from base 1. The trim is 2 bases for V and 10 bases for J, with a gap of 15 bases between the germline ends. The V and J segments used are TRBV7-3 and TRBJ2-1; the D gene lacks a confident call. Sequencing used blood, either unsorted or a sorted T cell fraction (not recorded which). This receptor was taken from a human donor who was either an allogeneic HSCT recipient or a stem cell or donor lymphocyte infusion donor (not recorded which). It is not recorded whose cells these are; they may come from a transplant donor. The encoded CDR3 is CASSLQSTVPEQFF. Read as DNA, the sequence is TGTGCCAGCAGCTTACAGTCTACGGTCCCCGAGCAGTTCTTC.